This passage covers 17 T cell receptor beta chains from one sample sequenced in a study of T cells in Graves' hyperthyroidism and ophthalmopathy (dated 2019 in TCRdb). The library came from multiplex PCR. The instrument was an Illumina HiSeq 2000. Amplification of TCR beta CDR3 regions was carried out from RNA transcripts. The TCR CDR3 was subjected to a first round of RT-PCR using the HTBI primer set and the Qiagen OneStep RT-PCR kit. TCRdb reprocessing: public reads trimmed at Q25 with fastp, clones called with MiXCR, in-frame beta chains kept. Every CDR3 protein is listed once, alongside the most common genes and DNA of its rows. The sample includes roughly 110,000 distinct CDR3 sequences, with 15% to 20% observed a single time. Around two fifths of the sample lies in the top ten. The sample taken for sequencing was blood. Source of these receptors: a woman in her forties or fifties with Graves' hyperthyroidism.

This clonotype was counted at least ten times. V usage is TRBV7-3 and J usage is TRBJ1-1; D remains unclear. Deletions cut 3 bases from V and 8 bases from J, with 19 bases between. Germline assignment: CDR1 SGHTA and CDR2 FQGTGA. CDR3 length equals 15 residues. The CDR3: CASSFGQGPATEAFF. CDR3 DNA: TGTGCCAGCAGCTTTGGGCAAGGCCCCGCGACGGAAGCTTTCTTT.

Ten or more counts support this clonotype. The CDR3 nucleotides are TGTGCCAGCTCACCACGCCCCTCCTACGAGCAGTACTTC. Its protein is CASSPRPSYEQYF. The chain couples TRBV18 to TRBJ2-7; D uncertain. Germline CDR1 reads KGHSH; CDR2 reads LQKENI. The CDR3 is made up of 13 amino acids. Trimming cost V 1 base and J 0 bases, with 4 bases left between them.

This clonotype was detected many times. The rearrangement uses TRBV18 and TRBJ1-2, with D possibly TRBD1 on 6 matching bases. Trimming took 4 bases from V and 7 from J, leaving 19 bases between them. Germline assignment: CDR1 KGHSH and CDR2 LQKENI. This CDR3 has 15 residues. For the CDR3, the DNA is TGTGCCAGCTCACTATCACAGACAGGCAAGCTTGGCTACACCTTC. Amino acid sequence: CASSLSQTGKLGYTF.

The table lists this clonotype with many counts. The chain combines TRBV15 with TRBJ1-2, with TRBD1 matching 8 bases. This CDR3 comprises 15 residues. The germline CDR1 and CDR2 sequences are LNHNV and YYDKDF (reference sequence). Trimming cost V 2 bases and J 6 bases; bases outside gene matches: 8. CDR3 residues: CATSRTGQGGHGYTF. CDR3 nucleotides: TGTGCCACCAGCAGAACTGGACAGGGAGGGCATGGCTACACCTTC.

The rearrangement links TRBV28 to TRBJ2-3; 9 bases agree with TRBD1. V dropped 5 bases and J dropped 2; count of bases not matched to a gene: 8. The CDR3 sequence is 16 residues long. The germline V gene encodes CDR1 MDHEN and CDR2 SYDVKM. The DNA for the CDR3 is TGTGCCAGCAGTCCACCCGGGACAGGGAACACAGATACGCAGTATTTT. It yields the protein CASSPPGTGNTDTQYF.

Many counts were recorded for this clonotype. The rearrangement joins TRBV28 to TRBJ2-7; D gene ambiguous. Germline CDR1 is MDHEN and CDR2 is SYDVKM. The CDR3 covers 15 residues. V was shortened by 3 bases and J by 2 bases, with 14 bases between the two germline ends. CDR3 sequence reads: CASSFGRRPAYEQYF. CDR3 sequence (DNA): TGTGCCAGCAGTTTTGGGCGGCGACCCGCCTACGAGCAGTACTTC.

This chain connects TRBV7-8 to TRBJ2-5, with 11 positions matching TRBD1. From germline, CDR1 is SGHVS and CDR2 FQNEAQ. J gave up 5 bases and V 3 bases, and 8 bases lay outside the gene matches. The CDR3 totals 16 residues. The CDR3 is CASSFADRGRRETQYF. The CDR3 DNA is TGTGCCAGCAGCTTTGCGGACAGGGGGCGACGGGAGACCCAGTACTTC.

This chain joins TRBV12-3 or TRBV12-4 and TRBJ1-3, with D possibly being TRBD1 (6 bases). This CDR3 has 16 residues. V gave up 2 bases and J gave up 0 bases, with 11 bases separating them. This CDR3 reads CASSLRGGGSGNTIYF. The CDR3 bases are TGTGCCAGCAGTTTACGGGGGGGCGGCTCTGGAAACACCATATATTTT.

This clonotype was seen many times. This rearrangement joins TRBV12-3 or TRBV12-4 to TRBJ1-1, with D hard to call. The CDR3 is 14 residues long. V lost 3 bases and J 0 bases, leaving 8 bases between the germline ends. This chain's CDR3 is CASSLHSLNTEAFF. CDR3 nucleotides: TGTGCCAGCAGTTTGCACAGTTTGAACACTGAAGCTTTCTTT.

The J gene is TRBJ2-7, the V gene TRBV4-2; TRBD2 aligns across 13 bases. The CDR3 length is 15 residues. Looked up from germline, CDR1 is LGHNA and CDR2 is YNFKEQ. V was clipped by 4 bases and J by 5 bases; unmatched bases: 5. This chain's CDR3 is CASSLRTSGSDEQYF. The CDR3 DNA reads as TGTGCCAGCAGCCTGCGGACTAGCGGGAGCGACGAGCAGTACTTC.

As concerns this clonotype: The conserved closing phenylalanine or tryptophan is absent in this CDR3, likely reflecting a read error. The chain has TRBV7-3 and TRBJ2-5, with D hard to call. The CDR3 length is 13 residues. Trimming removed 3 bases at V and 3 bases at J, with 8 bases between. CDR1 is SGHTA, CDR2 FQGTGA, per germline. The CDR3 spells CASSFVGEETQYS. The CDR3 DNA reads as TGTGCCAGCAGCTTTGTCGGCGAAGAGACCCAGTACTCC.

This clonotype was picked up many times. This rearrangement joins TRBV20-1 to TRBJ2-1; the match to TRBD2 covers 14 bases. Germline CDR1 DFQATT, CDR2 SNEGSKA (reference sequence). The CDR3 length is 17 residues. Unmatched junction bases numbered 7, after V lost 6 bases and J lost 0 bases. Here the CDR3 DNA reads TGCAGTGCCGGGACTAGCGGGAGCTGGGCCTCCTACAATGAGCAGTTCTTC. This gives the protein CSAGTSGSWASYNEQFF.

The V gene is TRBV11-2, the J gene TRBJ2-3, with D perhaps matching TRBD2 (5 bases). The germline V gene has CDR1 SGHAT and CDR2 FQNNGV. The CDR3 contains 15 residues. V was shortened by 5 bases and J by 1 base, with 13 bases between the two germline ends. The CDR3 reads CASSHGEWGTDTQYF. DNA for the CDR3: TGTGCCAGCAGCCACGGGGAGTGGGGCACAGATACGCAGTATTTT.

This clonotype was observed at least ten times. The chain is built from TRBV18 and TRBJ1-1; D gene unclear. Germline CDR1 and CDR2: KGHSH and LQKENI. The V end lost 3 bases, the J end lost 1 base, and 12 bases lay between the germline ends. This CDR3 spans 15 amino acids. The CDR3 region has the DNA TGTGCCAGCTCACCTCTTCCCGCTACGAACACTGAAGCTTTCTTT. Amino acid sequence: CASSPLPATNTEAFF.

In its sample, this clonotype was seen many times. The chain carries TRBV11-2 and TRBJ2-7; perhaps TRBD2 as D (6 bases). The length of the CDR3 is 14 residues. CDR1 and CDR2 from the germline V gene are SGHAT and FQNNGV. Deletions cut 6 bases from V and 5 bases from J, with 17 bases between. The CDR3 spells CASSLALAFHEQYF. For the CDR3, the DNA is TGTGCCAGCAGTCTTGCACTAGCTTTCCACGAGCAGTACTTC.

This clonotype was detected many times. V gene TRBV6-1 combines with J gene TRBJ2-7; D ambiguous. The V end was cut by 4 bases, the J end by 3 bases, with 7 bases between. This CDR3 spans 12 amino acids. Looked up from germline, CDR1 is MNHNS and CDR2 is SASEGT. The CDR3: CASSVQSYEQYV. The CDR3 nucleotides are TGTGCCAGCAGTGTACAGAGCTACGAGCAGTACGTC.

This clonotype was seen repeatedly, ten times or more. J is TRBJ1-1 and V is TRBV28, with 7 bases aligning to TRBD1. The V and J ends lost 2 bases and 6 bases, in that order; junction bases with no gene match: 3. The germline V gene has CDR1 MDHEN and CDR2 SYDVKM. The CDR3 sequence is 13 residues long. The CDR3 DNA sequence: TGTGCCAGCAGTTTACAGGGGGGGGCTGAAGCTTTCTTT. Translation gives CASSLQGGAEAFF.